The 31 T cell receptor beta chains reported below all come from one sample, sequenced in a study of blood T cell repertoires in COVID-19. Repertoires were generated with immunoSEQ multiplex PCR, while TCRdb's copy carries only in-frame clones and drops some. The sample records some 370,000 clones, 87% being singletons. The sequenced material came from peripheral blood. The receptor source for this set is a woman aged 25 to 45 with COVID-19, enrolled during active disease.

The chain joins TRBV7-2 to TRBJ1-5; possibly TRBD1 for D (6 bases). CDR1 and CDR2 from the germline V gene are SGHTA and FQGNSA. The CDR3 is made up of 14 amino acids. V was pared by 3 bases and J by 5 bases, with 11 bases between. CDR3 in DNA: TGTGCCAGCAGCTTGGGGGGGGCCTATCAGCCCCAGCATTTT. Amino acid sequence: CASSLGGAYQPQHF.

J is TRBJ2-7 and V is TRBV6-6, with 14 bases that match TRBD2. Per the germline V gene, CDR1 is MNHNY and CDR2 is SVGAGI (reference sequence). The CDR3 is 15 amino acids. The V segment lost 6 bases and the J segment 5 bases; nucleotides outside the gene matches: 6. The CDR3 nucleotides read TGTGCCAGCAGACCGGGACTAGCGGGAGTACACGAGCAGTACTTC. Amino acids: CASRPGLAGVHEQYF.

J is TRBJ2-2 and V is TRBV29-1; 7 bases are shared with TRBD1. The CDR3 extends over 13 amino acids. CDR1 is SQVTM and CDR2 is ANQGSEA in the germline V gene. The junction had 7 bases not matched to a gene; V was cut back by 7 bases and J by 5 bases. The CDR3 here is CSARQGGTGELFF. The DNA for the CDR3 is TGCAGCGCCCGACAGGGTGGAACCGGGGAGCTGTTTTTT.

The V gene is TRBV24-1, the J gene TRBJ2-7; TRBD1 might be the D (6 bases). Deletions cut 12 bases from V and 6 bases from J, with 14 bases between. Germline loops: CDR1 KGHDR, CDR2 SFDVKD. The CDR3 totals 11 residues. DNA of the CDR3: TGTGCCCCGATTACAGGGCGCGAGCAGTACTTC. This gives the protein CAPITGREQYF.

The chain links TRBV27 to TRBJ2-5; D perhaps matches TRBD2 (5 bases). Germline V gene sequence: CDR1 MNHEY, CDR2 SMNVEV (reference sequence). This CDR3 is 15 amino acids long. Between the trimmed V and J ends, which lost 4 bases and 2 bases, there was a span of 14 bases. The CDR3 loop is CASSSLIPGQETQYF. CDR3 sequence (DNA): TGTGCCAGCAGTTCTTTGATTCCGGGGCAAGAGACCCAGTACTTC.

The DNA for the CDR3 is TGTGCCAGCAGCTTAGATTCCAACAGGGGGCAAGCTGGAAACACCATATATTTT. Protein: CASSLDSNRGQAGNTIYF. V and J are TRBV11-2 and TRBJ1-3; TRBD1 matches 9 bases. The V gene end was trimmed by 0 bases and the J gene end by 2 bases; junction bases not matched to a gene: 8. Germline assignment: CDR1 SGHAT and CDR2 FQNNGV. The CDR3 extends over 18 amino acids. Full variable domain (outside the CDR3, taken from reference TRBV11-2 and TRBJ1-3): EAGVAQSPRYKIIEKRQSVAFWCNPISGHATLYWYQQILGQGPKLLIQFQNNGVVDDSQLPKDRFSAERLKGVDSTLKIQPAKLEDSAVYLCASSLDSNRGQAGNTIYFGEGSWLTVV.

This sequence joins TRBV25-1 and TRBJ2-2; tentative D call: TRBD1 (5 bases). The V gene's germline CDR1 is MGHDK and CDR2 SYGVNS. V shed 0 bases and J shed 1 base, with 6 bases lying between them. CDR3 size: 15 residues. In DNA, the CDR3 is TGTGCCAGCAGTGAATATACAGGGAACACCGGGGAGCTGTTTTTT. Its protein is CASSEYTGNTGELFF.

V usage is TRBV7-9 and J usage is TRBJ1-2, with 8 bases fitting TRBD1. The trim removed 5 bases at V and 4 bases at J, leaving 3 bases unmatched. The germline V gene has CDR1 SEHNR and CDR2 FQNEAQ (reference sequence). The CDR3 runs to 13 residues. The CDR3 DNA sequence: TGTGCCAGCAGCCAGGGACAGGTCTATGGCTACACCTTC. As protein: CASSQGQVYGYTF. Full variable domain (rest looked up from reference TRBV7-9 and TRBJ1-2): DTGVSQNPRHKITKRGQNVTFRCDPISEHNRLYWYRQTLGQGPEFLTYFQNEAQLEKSRLLSDRFSAERPKGSFSTLEIQRTEQGDSAMYLCASSQGQVYGYTFGSGTRLTVV.

In nucleotides, the CDR3 is TGTGCCAGCAGCCAGACACCAGGGGGCGGTGAAGCTTTCTTT. Translating it yields CASSQTPGGGEAFF. The chain couples TRBV3-1 (or the pseudogene TRBV3-2) to TRBJ1-1, with 8 bases fitting TRBD1. There are 14 residues in the CDR3. CDR1 and CDR2 (germline): LGHDT, YNNKEL (reference sequence). The J segment lost 7 bases and the V segment lost 3 bases, leaving 7 bases of the junction unmatched.

The chain has TRBV6-4 and TRBJ2-3; 8 positions agree with TRBD2. Germline V CDR1 and CDR2: MRHNA, SNTAGT. J was trimmed by 10 bases and V by 0 bases; bases with no gene match: 12. This CDR3 is 16 amino acids long. The CDR3 loop reads CASSDSVGRAGGPQYF. CDR3 bases: TGTGCCAGCAGTGACTCGGTTGGGCGGGCGGGAGGACCGCAGTATTTT.

The rearrangement uses TRBV19 and TRBJ2-3; no clear D. Trimming shortened V by 3 bases and J by 1 base, and 8 bases separated the two germline ends. This CDR3 is 14 amino acids long. Germline V gives CDR1 LNHDA, CDR2 SQIVND (reference sequence). In nucleotides, the CDR3 is TGTGCCAGTAGTATTGGCTTTGGCACAGATACGCAGTATTTT. It is translated as CASSIGFGTDTQYF.

The chain uses TRBV19 and TRBJ1-1; D is undetermined. Trimming took off 6 bases at V and 5 bases at J, with 13 bases between the two ends. Per germline, CDR1 LNHDA and CDR2 SQIVND (reference sequence). The CDR3 has 13 amino acids. CDR3 residues: CASSRGRGTEAFF. In DNA form, the CDR3 reads TGTGCCAGTAGCAGAGGTCGGGGAACTGAAGCTTTCTTT.

The V gene is TRBV7-9, the J gene TRBJ2-5, with D perhaps matching TRBD2 (6 bases). Trimming shortened V by 5 bases and J by 4 bases, and 20 bases separated the two germline ends. Looked up from germline, CDR1 is SEHNR and CDR2 is FQNEAQ (reference sequence). This CDR3 has 16 amino acids. The CDR3 loop is CASSTRDAGSGETQYF. The CDR3 region has the DNA TGTGCCAGCAGCACCCGGGACGCCGGGAGCGGAGAGACCCAGTACTTC.

With respect to this clone: The junction shows a germline mismatch at one end, possibly a read error. The chain has TRBV7-3 and TRBJ1-4; D uncertain. Germline V lookup: CDR1 SGHTA, CDR2 FQGTGA. The CDR3 contains 13 residues. The CDR3 reads CASSLTPGEKLFF. Here the CDR3 DNA reads TGTGCCAGCAGCCTAACTCCGGGGGAAAAACTGTTTTTT.

In its sample, this clone ranks as medium-sized (0.01 to 0.1%). The chain has TRBV30 and TRBJ2-7; a possible D gene is TRBD2 (6 bases). The CDR3 has 14 residues. With 1 base removed from V and 3 bases from J, the gap between germline ends came to 13 bases. Germline CDR1 is GTSNPN and CDR2 is SVGIG (reference sequence). Here the CDR3 DNA reads TGTGCCTGGAGTGAGGGCGGGGACCGCTACGAGCAGTACTTC. As protein: CAWSEGGDRYEQYF.

CDR3 in amino acids: CASSRTVQETQYF. The CDR3 DNA sequence: TGTGCCAGCAGTCGGACAGTTCAAGAGACCCAGTACTTC. This chain joins TRBV9 and TRBJ2-5; tentative D call: TRBD1 (6 bases). The CDR3 consists of 13 residues. From germline, CDR1 is SGDLS and CDR2 YYNGEE. The ends were cut back, 5 bases at V and 2 bases at J, with 10 bases in the middle.

This clone has only one observation. The chain recombines TRBV18 with TRBJ1-4; 11 bases are shared with TRBD1. CDR1 and CDR2 from the germline V gene are KGHSH and LQKENI. V trimming: 4 bases; J trimming: 8 bases; junction bases outside the gene matches: 6. The CDR3 length is 15 residues. CDR3 DNA sequence: TGTGCCAGCTCACACGGACAGGGGGCGGAAGAAAAACTGTTTTTT. The encoded protein is CASSHGQGAEEKLFF.

The chain combines TRBV10-3 with TRBJ2-3; TRBD2 aligns across 10 bases. The CDR3 is made up of 16 amino acids. The V gene end was trimmed by 0 bases and the J gene end by 4 bases; junction bases not matched to a gene: 4. Germline CDR1 reads ENHRY; CDR2 reads SYGVKD. The CDR3 sequence: CAISESSSGSSDTQYF. CDR3 nucleotide sequence: TGTGCCATCAGTGAGTCGTCTAGCGGGAGCTCAGATACGCAGTATTTT.

The gene calls are TRBV13 and TRBJ1-1, with D perhaps TRBD1 (6 bases). Per germline, CDR1 PRHDT and CDR2 FYEKMQ (reference sequence). This CDR3 is built from 19 residues. Trimming cost V 1 base and J 0 bases, with 21 bases left between them. The CDR3 nucleotides are TGTGCCAGCAGCTTAGTAAAGGGGGAAGAGATAAGGGTGAACACTGAAGCTTTCTTT. It encodes CASSLVKGEEIRVNTEAFF.

The rearrangement joins TRBV7-9 to TRBJ2-7; the match to TRBD2 covers 8 bases. The length of the CDR3 is 13 residues. V dropped 5 bases and J dropped 5; count of bases not matched to a gene: 5. Per germline, CDR1 SEHNR and CDR2 FQNEAQ (reference sequence). The CDR3 protein is CASSPGLVDEQYF. CDR3 DNA sequence: TGTGCCAGCAGCCCGGGACTAGTTGACGAGCAGTACTTC.

This chain joins TRBV10-1 and TRBJ1-6; no clear D. V lost 4 bases and J lost 7, with 11 bases in between. The CDR3 runs to 14 residues. The V gene's germline CDR1 is WNHNN and CDR2 SYGVQD (reference sequence). In nucleotides, the CDR3 is TGCGCCAGCAGTGGCCAGGTCTGGAATTCACCCCTCCACTTT. Encoded protein: CASSGQVWNSPLHF.

The genes are TRBV6-6 and TRBJ2-7; TRBD2 aligns across 8 bases. The CDR3 covers 14 residues. The trim removed 6 bases at V and 0 bases at J, leaving 4 bases unmatched. Germline V CDR1 and CDR2: MNHNY, SVGAGI (reference sequence). As DNA, the CDR3 is TGTGCCAGCAGCGGAAGCGGGAGCTCCTACGAGCAGTACTTC. It is translated as CASSGSGSSYEQYF.

This chain links TRBV2 with TRBJ2-7, with D possibly matching TRBD2 (5 bases). V gave up 1 base and J gave up 2 bases, with 12 bases separating them. This CDR3 is 15 amino acids long. Germline V CDR1 and CDR2: SNHLY, FYNNEI. CDR3 coding DNA: TGTGCCAGCAGTGAAGGTTTAGCGCCTACCTACGAGCAGTACTTC. Translating it yields CASSEGLAPTYEQYF.

The rearrangement joins TRBV30 to TRBJ1-1; D is possibly TRBD1 (5 bases). V was cut by 2 bases and J by 1 base, with 8 bases left in between. Per germline, CDR1 GTSNPN and CDR2 SVGIG (reference sequence). The CDR3 runs to 13 residues. CDR3 sequence reads: CAWSQGPNTEAFF. CDR3 bases: TGTGCCTGGAGTCAGGGCCCGAACACTGAAGCTTTCTTT.

This clone was seen a few times. This rearrangement joins TRBV2 to TRBJ1-2; 7 bases match TRBD1. The CDR3 contains 14 residues. The germline V gene encodes CDR1 SNHLY and CDR2 FYNNEI. After removal of 7 bases from V and 7 bases from J, the junction contained 12 bases not matched to a gene. The CDR3 protein is CASTWDSLVSGYTF. DNA for the CDR3: TGTGCCAGCACTTGGGACAGCCTTGTCAGTGGCTACACCTTC.

This clone was recorded a few times. Additional DNA sequences in this sample encode the identical CDR3. The J gene is TRBJ1-3, the V gene TRBV28; D may be TRBD1 (5 bases). The length of the CDR3 is 15 residues. Germline V CDR1 and CDR2: MDHEN, SYDVKM. The germline V and J ends were trimmed by 5 bases and 0 bases, with 11 bases remaining between them. This chain's CDR3 is CASSLSGGSGNTIYF. CDR3 in DNA: TGTGCCAGCAGTCTCTCGGGGGGCTCTGGAAACACCATATATTTT. Complete variable domain (other parts from reference TRBV28 and TRBJ1-3): DVKVTQSSRYLVKRTGEKVFLECVQDMDHENMFWYRQDPGLGLRLIYFSYDVKMKEKGDIPEGYSVSREKKERFSLILESASTNQTSMYLCASSLSGGSGNTIYFGEGSWLTVV.

This clone was recorded once. This chain links TRBV5-1 with TRBJ2-5; TRBD2 matches at 13 bases. V lost 4 bases and J lost 2; bases outside the gene matches: 8. Looked up from germline, CDR1 is SGHRS and CDR2 is YFSETQ. CDR3 length: 17 residues. In DNA, the CDR3 is TGCGCCAGCAGCCCTGGACTAGCGGGAGTGGTACAAGAGACCCAGTACTTC. Its protein is CASSPGLAGVVQETQYF.

This chain uses TRBV19 with TRBJ1-5; 10 bases match TRBD1. Germline CDR1 is LNHDA and CDR2 is SQIVND (reference sequence). The CDR3 sequence is 15 residues long. Germline trimming cut 9 bases from V and 4 bases from J; bases unmatched to any gene: 9. The chain's CDR3 is CASRQGARGNQPQHF. In nucleotides, the CDR3 is TGTGCCAGCCGACAGGGGGCCAGGGGGAATCAGCCCCAGCATTTT.

The V gene is TRBV7-8, the J gene TRBJ2-7, with D uncertain. The CDR3 loop spans 11 amino acids. Deletions cut 5 bases from V and 12 bases from J, with 14 bases between. In germline, CDR1 is SGHVS, CDR2 FQNEAQ. The CDR3 is CASSQAQMRYF. The CDR3 DNA follows: TGTGCCAGCAGCCAAGCTCAAATGCGGTACTTC.

The chain combines TRBV7-9 with TRBJ1-3, with D tentatively TRBD1 (5 bases). The CDR3 spans 12 residues. Looked up from germline, CDR1 is SEHNR and CDR2 is FQNEAQ (reference sequence). V lost 5 bases to trimming and J lost 13 bases, with 15 bases between them. CDR3: CASSLIGAEIYF. For the CDR3, the DNA is TGTGCCAGCAGCCTAATTGGGGCAGAGATATATTTT. The full variable domain, its missing parts supplied by reference TRBV7-9 and TRBJ1-3, is DTGVSQNPRHKITKRGQNVTFRCDPISEHNRLYWYRQTLGQGPEFLTYFQNEAQLEKSRLLSDRFSAERPKGSFSTLEIQRTEQGDSAMYLCASSLIGAEIYFGEGSWLTVV.

The chain has TRBV5-1 and TRBJ2-7; TRBD2 matches 7 bases. The V gene end was trimmed by 3 bases and the J gene end by 1 base; junction bases not matched to a gene: 4. CDR3 size: 14 residues. Germline CDR1 SGHRS, CDR2 YFSETQ. CDR3 nucleotides: TGCGCCAGCAGCTACACTAGCGTTTCCTACGAGCAGTACTTC. As protein: CASSYTSVSYEQYF.